This entry describes one T cell receptor beta chain. The length of the CDR3 is 12 residues. Per germline, CDR1 SGHRS and CDR2 YFSETQ. The V end lost 2 bases, the J end lost 10 bases, and 10 bases lay between the germline ends. The data belong to a study of blood T cell repertoires in COVID-19. Here immunoSEQ multiplex PCR was the method, and the copy in TCRdb shows in-frame clones only, minus some. The sample has about 49,000 clones, roughly 88% seen once; the top ten hold more than 13%. The sequenced material came from peripheral blood. J is TRBJ2-1 and V is TRBV5-1, with D possibly matching TRBD1 (5 bases). The source is a human donor in a cohort sampled during active COVID-19. CDR3 amino acids: CASSFPGREQFF. In DNA form, the CDR3 reads TGCGCCAGCAGCTTCCCAGGGCGAGAGCAGTTCTTC.